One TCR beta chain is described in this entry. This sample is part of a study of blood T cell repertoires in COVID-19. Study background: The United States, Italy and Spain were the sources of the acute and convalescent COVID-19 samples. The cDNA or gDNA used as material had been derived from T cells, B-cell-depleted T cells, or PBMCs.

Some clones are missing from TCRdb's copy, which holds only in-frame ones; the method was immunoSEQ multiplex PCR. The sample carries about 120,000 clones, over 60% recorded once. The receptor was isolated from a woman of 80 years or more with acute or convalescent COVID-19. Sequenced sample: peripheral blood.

The CDR3 nucleotides are TGTGCCAGCAGCAGACGGGATTCAGATACGCAGTATTTT. Its translation: CASSRRDSDTQYF. The gene calls are TRBV7-2 and TRBJ2-3; D might be TRBD2 (5 bases). This CDR3 spans 13 amino acids. The V gene's germline CDR1 is SGHTA and CDR2 FQGNSA. V shed 5 bases and J shed 4 bases, with 10 bases lying between them.